The 10 T cell receptor beta chains presented below share a single source sample, sequenced in a study of blood T cell repertoires in COVID-19. TCRdb keeps only in-frame clones here, not all; method: immunoSEQ multiplex PCR. Of over 400,000 clones listed, about 89% are singletons. Sequencing was done on a sample of peripheral blood. Every receptor here comes from a woman between 45 and 60 years old with COVID-19, enrolled during active disease.

The rearrangement joins TRBV20-1 to TRBJ1-6; D is possibly TRBD1 (5 bases). Germline lookup yields CDR1 DFQATT and CDR2 SNEGSKA (reference sequence). This CDR3 is built from 14 residues. The V end was cut by 3 bases, the J end by 9 bases, with 15 bases between. In nucleotides, the CDR3 is TGCAGTGCTAGTCCCAGGGCGGTTAGTTCACCCCTCCACTTT. Protein product: CSASPRAVSSPLHF.

The rearrangement links TRBV10-3 to TRBJ1-1; perhaps TRBD1 as D (6 bases). Between the trimmed V and J ends, which lost 5 bases and 5 bases, there was a span of 12 bases. The CDR3 spans 13 residues. Germline CDR1 ENHRY, CDR2 SYGVKD. CDR3 region: CAISNRVETEAFF. DNA of the CDR3: TGTGCCATCAGTAACAGGGTGGAGACTGAAGCTTTCTTT.

The chain joins TRBV12-1 to TRBJ1-1. TRBV12-1 is a pseudogene locus. This CDR3 spans 17 amino acids. CDR3 nucleotide sequence: TGTGCCAGCAGCTTTGGCGGGGTTCGCGGGGGGAGCGGTGAAGCTTTCTTT. It encodes CASSFGGVRGGSGEAFF.

This clone was seen more than once but under ten times. The V gene is TRBV5-6, the J gene TRBJ1-1; 7 bases line up with TRBD1. The CDR3 loop spans 16 amino acids. Germline V gene data show CDR1 as SGHDT and CDR2 as YYEEEE. With 2 bases clipped from V and 0 bases from J, the junction kept 7 bases outside the gene matches. The CDR3 reads CASSLSGQLMNTEAFF. The DNA for the CDR3 is TGTGCCAGCAGCTTATCGGGACAGCTCATGAACACTGAAGCTTTCTTT. Drawing the rest from reference TRBV5-6 and TRBJ1-1, the complete variable domain is DAGVTQSPTHLIKTRGQQVTLRCSPKSGHDTVSWYQQALGQGPQFIFQYYEEEERQRGNFPDRFSGHQFPNYSSELNVNALLLGDSALYLCASSLSGQLMNTEAFFGQGTRLTVV.

CDR3 in amino acids: CATRFGTEDNSPLHF. DNA of the CDR3: TGTGCCACCCGATTCGGGACAGAAGATAATTCACCCCTCCACTTT. The rearrangement links TRBV10-3 to TRBJ1-6, with 7 bases identical to TRBD1. Germline V gives CDR1 ENHRY, CDR2 SYGVKD. The V gene end was trimmed by 10 bases and the J gene end by 5 bases; junction bases not matched to a gene: 11. CDR3 length: 15 residues.

This chain uses TRBV5-1 with TRBJ1-1; the D is unclear. V gave up 1 base and J gave up 3 bases, with 7 bases separating them. The length of the CDR3 is 13 residues. Germline CDR1 reads SGHRS; CDR2 reads YFSETQ. The CDR3 DNA reads as TGCGCCAGCAGCTTGCGGAGGGACACTGAAGCTTTCTTT. Protein: CASSLRRDTEAFF.

This chain links TRBV6-5 with TRBJ1-5; D perhaps matches TRBD1 (5 bases). The V gene lost 7 bases and the J gene lost 1 base, with 11 bases spanning the gap. The CDR3 sequence is 14 residues long. Germline lookup yields CDR1 MNHEY and CDR2 SVGAGI. The DNA of the CDR3 is TGTGCCAGCAAATCAGGGTTAAGCAATCAGCCCCAGCATTTT. Protein sequence: CASKSGLSNQPQHF.

The chain joins TRBV28 to TRBJ1-2; no clear D. Trimming stripped 8 bases from V and 0 bases from J, with 10 bases between. From germline, CDR1 is MDHEN and CDR2 SYDVKM. This CDR3 is built from 13 residues. The CDR3 DNA sequence: TGTGCCAGCCTGGAGGGAACTAACTATGGCTACACCTTC. This gives the protein CASLEGTNYGYTF.

V is TRBV24-1 and J is TRBJ2-1, with D perhaps matching TRBD2 (5 bases). Per the germline V gene, CDR1 is KGHDR and CDR2 is SFDVKD. This CDR3 contains 13 residues. Trimming shortened V by 3 bases and J by 6 bases, and 8 bases separated the two germline ends. As DNA, the CDR3 is TGTGCCACCAGTGATCCCGGACTCAATGAGCAGTTCTTC. Protein: CATSDPGLNEQFF.

This chain links TRBV11-2 with TRBJ1-5; TRBD1 agrees at 7 bases. The CDR3 sequence is 16 residues long. Germline V lookup: CDR1 SGHAT, CDR2 FQNNGV. V lost 5 bases to trimming and J lost 0 bases; unmatched junction nucleotides: 7. Here the CDR3 reads CASSPNTGDSNQPQHF. DNA of the CDR3: TGTGCCAGCAGCCCGAATACAGGGGATAGCAATCAGCCCCAGCATTTT.